The T cell receptor beta chain described here comes from a study of shared clonotypes between healthy human individuals. The CDR3 is made up of 14 amino acids. Germline CDR1 SGHRS, CDR2 YFSETQ. Trimming took 3 bases from V and 3 from J; bases not matched to a gene: 6. This table comes from immunoSEQ multiplex PCR, and its TCRdb copy is limited to in-frame clones, with some not included. The sample gives 2 million to 2.5 million clones, 90% to 95% of which show up once; roughly 0.36% is in the top ten. Only one count was recorded for this clone. The sample contains more than one DNA sequence encoding this CDR3.

The sequenced sample consisted of naive CD4+ T cells from PBMCs. Subset noted: CD45RA+ positively selected. The clonotype comes from a man in his late teens or twenties in good health. Some clones in this sample may be carry-over from other donors' samples. V gene TRBV5-1 combines with J gene TRBJ2-7; 7 nucleotides agree with TRBD1. CDR3 residues: CASSSGTGDYEQYF. The CDR3 DNA reads as TGCGCCAGCAGCTCGGGAACAGGGGACTACGAGCAGTACTTC.